Below are 10 T cell receptor beta chains sequenced from a single sample in a study of blood T cell repertoires in COVID-19. Produced via immunoSEQ multiplex PCR; TCRdb's table is partial and in-frame only. The sample carries more than 200,000 clones, roughly 90% recorded once. The source material was PBMCs or T cells enriched from blood (not recorded which). Source of these receptors: a woman aged 25 to 45 who had recovered from COVID-19.

This clone showed up just once. The rearrangement links TRBV9 to TRBJ1-1; no reliable D call. The length of the CDR3 is 13 residues. Germline values: CDR1 SGDLS, CDR2 YYNGEE. Trimming removed 4 bases at V and 1 base at J, with 8 bases between. The CDR3 DNA reads as TGTGCCAGCAGCCCCACGGGGAACACTGAAGCTTTCTTT. It is translated as CASSPTGNTEAFF.

J is TRBJ2-1 and V is TRBV29-1, with D possibly being TRBD2 (7 bases). CDR1 SQVTM and CDR2 ANQGSEA come from the germline V gene. V lost 1 base to trimming and J lost 2 bases, with 12 bases between them. CDR3 length: 15 residues. This CDR3 reads CSVEALRGPYNEQFF. The CDR3 region has the DNA TGCAGCGTTGAAGCTTTGCGGGGGCCCTACAATGAGCAGTTCTTC.

V gene TRBV6-6 combines with J gene TRBJ1-5; D is unresolved. Germline V gene sequence: CDR1 MNHNY, CDR2 SVGAGI (reference sequence). The germline V and J ends were trimmed by 8 bases and 9 bases, with 20 bases remaining between them. This CDR3 is 14 amino acids long. The DNA of the CDR3 is TGTGCCAGCGGGCGGGAAGGAACCGGACTGCCCCAGCATTTT. It encodes CASGREGTGLPQHF.

This clone was observed a single time. The V and J genes are TRBV29-1 and TRBJ1-1; no reliable D call. Germline V gene data show CDR1 as SQVTM and CDR2 as ANQGSEA. This CDR3 has 13 residues. Trimming removed 3 bases from V and 1 base from J, with 9 bases in between. CDR3 in amino acids: CSVDVSRNTEAFF. CDR3 in DNA: TGCAGCGTTGATGTCTCCAGGAACACTGAAGCTTTCTTT. Looking up the rest from reference TRBV29-1 and TRBJ1-1 gives the full variable domain: SAVISQKPSRDICQRGTSLTIQCQVDSQVTMMFWYRQQPGQSLTLIATANQGSEATYESGFVIDKFPISRPNLTFSTLTVSNMSPEDSSIYLCSVDVSRNTEAFFGQGTRLTVV.

V is TRBV3-1 (or the pseudogene TRBV3-2) and J is TRBJ1-2; D ambiguous. This CDR3 is 16 amino acids long. Between the trimmed V and J ends, which lost 0 bases and 4 bases, there was a span of 15 bases. Germline V gives CDR1 LGHDT, CDR2 YNNKEL (reference sequence). The CDR3 sequence is CASSQDVGPAGYGYTF. In DNA, the CDR3 is TGTGCCAGCAGCCAAGATGTGGGCCCGGCGGGCTATGGCTACACCTTC.

This clone has only a few counts. The chain has TRBV27 and TRBJ1-2; D is unresolved. Germline V gene lookup returns CDR1 MNHEY and CDR2 SMNVEV (reference sequence). V lost 2 bases to trimming and J lost 3 bases, with 19 bases between them. The CDR3 contains 17 residues. Here the CDR3 DNA reads TGTGCCAGCAGTTTAACCGGCGGGAGATCCGGTGACTATGGCTACACCTTC. It yields the protein CASSLTGGRSGDYGYTF.

CDR3 nucleotide sequence: TGTGCCAGCAGCTATCTGGGCCCTGGAAACACCATATATTTT. It specifies CASSYLGPGNTIYF. V and J are TRBV5-6 and TRBJ1-3; no reliable D call. CDR1 and CDR2 from the germline V gene are SGHDT and YYEEEE. V lost 3 bases and J 2 bases, leaving 9 bases between the germline ends. This CDR3 is 14 amino acids long.

This chain links TRBV7-2 with TRBJ1-1; D remains ambiguous. CDR3 length: 11 residues. In germline, CDR1 is SGHTA, CDR2 FQGNSA. Trimming removed 3 bases from V and 10 bases from J, with 9 bases in between. Written as DNA, the CDR3 is TGTGCCAGCAGCTTGGCCTTTCGAGCTTTCTTT. Translation gives CASSLAFRAFF.

The V gene is TRBV28, the J gene TRBJ1-2; 12 bases are shared with TRBD1. The germline gives CDR1 MDHEN, CDR2 SYDVKM. There are 18 residues in the CDR3. Germline trimming cut 6 bases from V and 4 bases from J; bases unmatched to any gene: 15. CDR3 bases: TGTGCCAGCAGGGATGGGGTTGGGGGACAGGGGGCGATCTATGGCTACACCTTC. It codes for CASRDGVGGQGAIYGYTF.

V gene TRBV4-3 combines with J gene TRBJ2-1; 7 positions agree with TRBD2. Germline CDR1 LGHNA, CDR2 YSLEER. This CDR3 spans 18 amino acids. Losses at the gene ends were 0 bases for V and 3 bases for J; bases not matched to a gene: 11. The CDR3 here is CASSQEVSGEGLYNEQFF. CDR3 nucleotides: TGCGCCAGCAGCCAAGAAGTTTCGGGGGAGGGCCTCTACAATGAGCAGTTCTTC.